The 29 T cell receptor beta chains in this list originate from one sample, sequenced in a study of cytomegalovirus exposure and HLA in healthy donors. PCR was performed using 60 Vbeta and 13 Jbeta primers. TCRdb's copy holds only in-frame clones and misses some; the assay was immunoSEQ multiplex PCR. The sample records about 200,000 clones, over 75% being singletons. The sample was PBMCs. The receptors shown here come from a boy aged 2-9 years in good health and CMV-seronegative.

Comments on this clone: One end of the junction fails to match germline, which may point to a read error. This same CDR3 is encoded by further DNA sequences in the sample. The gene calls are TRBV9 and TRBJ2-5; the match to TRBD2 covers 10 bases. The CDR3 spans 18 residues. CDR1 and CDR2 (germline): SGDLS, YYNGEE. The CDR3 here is CASSVGQRASGGQETQYF. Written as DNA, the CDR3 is TGTGCCAGCAGTGTAGGTCAGAGAGCTAGCGGGGGTCAAGAGACCCAGTACTTC.

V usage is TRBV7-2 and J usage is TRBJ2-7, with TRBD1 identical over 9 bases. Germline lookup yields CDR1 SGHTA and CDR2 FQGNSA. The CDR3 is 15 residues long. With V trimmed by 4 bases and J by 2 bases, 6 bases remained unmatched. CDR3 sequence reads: CASSSSWTGAYEQYF. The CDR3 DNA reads TGTGCCAGCAGCTCCTCCTGGACAGGGGCCTACGAGCAGTACTTC.

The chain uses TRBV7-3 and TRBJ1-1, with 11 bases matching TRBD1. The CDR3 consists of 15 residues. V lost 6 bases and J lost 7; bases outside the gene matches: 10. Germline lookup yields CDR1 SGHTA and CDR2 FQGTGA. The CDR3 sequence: CASSPDRGRVSEAFF. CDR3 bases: TGTGCCAGCAGTCCGGACAGGGGGCGAGTAAGTGAAGCTTTCTTT. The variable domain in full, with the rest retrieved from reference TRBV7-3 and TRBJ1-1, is GAGVSQTPSNKVTEKGKYVELRCDPISGHTALYWYRQSLGQGPEFLIYFQGTGAADDSGLPNDRFFAVRPEGSVSTLKIQRTERGDSAVYLCASSPDRGRVSEAFFGQGTRLTVV.

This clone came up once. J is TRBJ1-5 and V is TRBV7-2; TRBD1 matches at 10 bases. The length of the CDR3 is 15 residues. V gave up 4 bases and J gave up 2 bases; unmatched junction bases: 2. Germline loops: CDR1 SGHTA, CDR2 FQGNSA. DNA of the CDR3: TGTGCCAGCAGCTCCGGGACAGGGGGCAATCAGCCCCAGCATTTT. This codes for CASSSGTGGNQPQHF.

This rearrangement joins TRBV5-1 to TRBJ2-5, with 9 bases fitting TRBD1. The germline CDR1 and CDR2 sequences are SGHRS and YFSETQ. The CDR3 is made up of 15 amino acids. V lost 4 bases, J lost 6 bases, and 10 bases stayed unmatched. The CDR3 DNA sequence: TGCGCCAGCAGCCCGAAGGGGACAGGGAAACAGACCCAGTACTTC. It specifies CASSPKGTGKQTQYF.

In nucleotides, the CDR3 is TGTGCCAGCAGTTCGAGCGGGGGGGCCGCAGATACGCAGTATTTT. It translates to CASSSSGGAADTQYF. This rearrangement joins TRBV2 to TRBJ2-3, with 10 bases identical to TRBD2. The CDR3 spans 15 residues. The germline gives CDR1 SNHLY, CDR2 FYNNEI. J gave up 4 bases and V 5 bases, and 6 bases lay outside the gene matches. Variable domain in full (rest from reference TRBV2 and TRBJ2-3): EPEVTQTPSHQVTQMGQEVILRCVPISNHLYFYWYRQILGQKVEFLVSFYNNEISEKSEIFDDQFSVERPDGSNFTLKIRSTKLEDSAMYFCASSSSGGAADTQYFGPGTRLTVL.

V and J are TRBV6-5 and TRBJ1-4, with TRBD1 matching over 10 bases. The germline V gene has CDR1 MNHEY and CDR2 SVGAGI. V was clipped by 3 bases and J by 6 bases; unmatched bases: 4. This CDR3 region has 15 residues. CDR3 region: CASSYEGTGDEKLFF. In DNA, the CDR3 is TGTGCCAGCAGTTATGAGGGGACAGGGGATGAAAAACTGTTTTTT.

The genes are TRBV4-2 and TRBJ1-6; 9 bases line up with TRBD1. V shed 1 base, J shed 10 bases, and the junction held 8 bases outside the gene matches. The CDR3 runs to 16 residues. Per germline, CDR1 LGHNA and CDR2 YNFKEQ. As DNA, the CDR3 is TGTGCCAGCAGCCAAGGGCCGGACAGGGGAGAGTCACCCCTCCACTTT. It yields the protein CASSQGPDRGESPLHF.

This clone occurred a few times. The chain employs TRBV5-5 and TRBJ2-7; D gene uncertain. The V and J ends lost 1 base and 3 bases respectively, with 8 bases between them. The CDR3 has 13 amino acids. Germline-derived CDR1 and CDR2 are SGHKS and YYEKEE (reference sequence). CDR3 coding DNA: TGTGCCAGCAGCTTGAGGCGGTTCTACGAGCAGTACTTC. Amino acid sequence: CASSLRRFYEQYF.

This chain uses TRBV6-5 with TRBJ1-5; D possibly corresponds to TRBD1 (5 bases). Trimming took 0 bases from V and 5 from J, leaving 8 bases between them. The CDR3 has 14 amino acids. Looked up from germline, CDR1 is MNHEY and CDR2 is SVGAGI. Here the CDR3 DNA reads TGTGCCAGCAGTTACTCCGGGGGTGATCAGCCCCAGCATTTT. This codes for CASSYSGGDQPQHF.

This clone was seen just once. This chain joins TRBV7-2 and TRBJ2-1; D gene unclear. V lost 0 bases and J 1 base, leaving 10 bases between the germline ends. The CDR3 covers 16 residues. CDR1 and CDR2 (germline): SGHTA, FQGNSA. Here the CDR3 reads CASSLAWPPSYNEQFF. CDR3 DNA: TGTGCCAGCAGCTTAGCGTGGCCCCCTTCCTACAATGAGCAGTTCTTC. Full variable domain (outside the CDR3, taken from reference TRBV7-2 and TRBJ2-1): GAGVSQSPSNKVTEKGKDVELRCDPISGHTALYWYRQSLGQGLEFLIYFQGNSAPDKSGLPSDRFSAERTGGSVSTLTIQRTQQEDSAVYLCASSLAWPPSYNEQFFGPGTRLTVL.

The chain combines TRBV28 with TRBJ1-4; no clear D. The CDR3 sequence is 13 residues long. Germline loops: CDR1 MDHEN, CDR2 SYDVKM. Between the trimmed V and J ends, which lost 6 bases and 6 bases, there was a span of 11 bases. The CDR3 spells CASSPGRDEKLFF. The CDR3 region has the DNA TGTGCCAGCAGCCCAGGAAGAGATGAAAAACTGTTTTTT.

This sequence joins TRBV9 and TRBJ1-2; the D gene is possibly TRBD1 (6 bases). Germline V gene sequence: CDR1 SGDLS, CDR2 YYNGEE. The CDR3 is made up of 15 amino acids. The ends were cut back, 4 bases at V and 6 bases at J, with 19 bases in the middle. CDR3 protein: CASSFSRGGRDGYTF. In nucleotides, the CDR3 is TGTGCCAGCAGCTTTTCAAGGGGGGGGCGCGATGGCTACACCTTC. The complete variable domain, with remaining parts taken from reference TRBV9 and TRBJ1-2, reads DSGVTQTPKHLITATGQRVTLRCSPRSGDLSVYWYQQSLDQGLQFLIQYYNGEERAKGNILERFSAQQFPDLHSELNLSSLELGDSALYFCASSFSRGGRDGYTFGSGTRLTVV.

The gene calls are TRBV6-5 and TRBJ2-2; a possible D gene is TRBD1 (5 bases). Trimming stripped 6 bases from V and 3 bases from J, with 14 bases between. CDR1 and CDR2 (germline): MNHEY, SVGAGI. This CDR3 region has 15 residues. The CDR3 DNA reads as TGTGCCAGCAGACCTGCAGGGTTTCACACCGGGGAGCTGTTTTTT. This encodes CASRPAGFHTGELFF.

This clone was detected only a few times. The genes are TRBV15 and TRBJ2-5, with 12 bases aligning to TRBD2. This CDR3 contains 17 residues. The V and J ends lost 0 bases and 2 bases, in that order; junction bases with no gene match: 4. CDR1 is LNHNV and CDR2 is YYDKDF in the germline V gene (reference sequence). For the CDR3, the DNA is TGTGCCACCAGCAGAGATCTGACTAGCGGGGGACAAGAGACCCAGTACTTC. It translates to CATSRDLTSGGQETQYF.

This chain's CDR3 is CASTSGSHSNQPQHF. In nucleotides, the CDR3 is TGTGCCAGCACCTCGGGGTCTCATAGCAATCAGCCCCAGCATTTT. J is TRBJ1-5 and V is TRBV6-6; D call uncertain. CDR3 length: 15 residues. The germline gives CDR1 MNHNY, CDR2 SVGAGI (reference sequence). Trimming left V 7 bases short and J 0 bases short, with 13 bases between.

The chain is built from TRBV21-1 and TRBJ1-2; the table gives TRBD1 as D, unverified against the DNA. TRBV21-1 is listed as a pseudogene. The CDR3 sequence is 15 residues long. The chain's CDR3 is CASSKERTRNYGYTF. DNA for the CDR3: TGTGCCAGCAGCAAAGAAAGGACAAGGAACTATGGCTACACCTTC.

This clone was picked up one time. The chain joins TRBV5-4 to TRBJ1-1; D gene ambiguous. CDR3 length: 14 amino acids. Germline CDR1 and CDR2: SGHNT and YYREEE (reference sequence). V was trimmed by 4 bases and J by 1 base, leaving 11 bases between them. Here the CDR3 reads CASSRGRGNTEAFF. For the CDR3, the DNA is TGTGCCAGCAGCCGAGGTCGGGGGAACACTGAAGCTTTCTTT.

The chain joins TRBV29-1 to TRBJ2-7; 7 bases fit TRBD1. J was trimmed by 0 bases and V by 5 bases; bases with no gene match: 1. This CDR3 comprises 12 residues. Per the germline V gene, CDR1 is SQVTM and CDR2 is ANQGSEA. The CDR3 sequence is CSVRDSSYEQYF. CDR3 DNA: TGCAGCGTTCGGGACAGCTCCTACGAGCAGTACTTC.

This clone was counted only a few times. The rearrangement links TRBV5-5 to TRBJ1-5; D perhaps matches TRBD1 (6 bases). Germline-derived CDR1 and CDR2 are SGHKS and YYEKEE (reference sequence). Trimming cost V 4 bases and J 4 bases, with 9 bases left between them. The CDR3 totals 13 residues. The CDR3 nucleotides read TGTGCCAGCAGCGTCGGGACAAATCAGCCCCAGCATTTT. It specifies CASSVGTNQPQHF.

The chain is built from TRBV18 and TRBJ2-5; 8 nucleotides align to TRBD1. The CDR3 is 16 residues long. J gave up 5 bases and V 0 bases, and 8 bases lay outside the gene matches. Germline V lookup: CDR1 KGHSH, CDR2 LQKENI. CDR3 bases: TGTGCCAGCTCACCACCTTCTACAGGGGGGTTCGAGACCCAGTACTTC. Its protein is CASSPPSTGGFETQYF.

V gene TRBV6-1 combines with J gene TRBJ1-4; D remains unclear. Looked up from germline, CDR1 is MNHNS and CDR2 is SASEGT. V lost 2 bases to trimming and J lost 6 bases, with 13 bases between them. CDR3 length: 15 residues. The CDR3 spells CASSEPAEGHEKLFF. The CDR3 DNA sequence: TGTGCCAGCAGTGAACCGGCCGAGGGTCATGAAAAACTGTTTTTT.

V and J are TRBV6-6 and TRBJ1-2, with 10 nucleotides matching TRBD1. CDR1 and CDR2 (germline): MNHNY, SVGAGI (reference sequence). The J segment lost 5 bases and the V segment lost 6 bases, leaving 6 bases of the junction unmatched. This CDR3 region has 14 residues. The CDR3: CASSPRTGGYGYTF. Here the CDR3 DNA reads TGTGCCAGCAGCCCTCGGACAGGGGGTTATGGCTACACCTTC.

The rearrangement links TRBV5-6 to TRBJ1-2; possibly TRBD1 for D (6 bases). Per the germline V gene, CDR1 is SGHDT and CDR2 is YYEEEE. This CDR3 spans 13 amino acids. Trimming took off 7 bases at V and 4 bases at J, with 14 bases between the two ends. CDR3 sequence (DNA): TGTGCCAGCGCTCAGGGGCAGCCCTATGGCTACACCTTC. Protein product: CASAQGQPYGYTF.

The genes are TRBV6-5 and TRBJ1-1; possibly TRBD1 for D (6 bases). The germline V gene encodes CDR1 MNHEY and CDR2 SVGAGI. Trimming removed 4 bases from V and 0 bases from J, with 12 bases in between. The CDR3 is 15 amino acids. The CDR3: CASSLDSNLNTEAFF. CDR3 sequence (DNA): TGTGCCAGCAGTTTGGACAGTAACTTGAACACTGAAGCTTTCTTT.

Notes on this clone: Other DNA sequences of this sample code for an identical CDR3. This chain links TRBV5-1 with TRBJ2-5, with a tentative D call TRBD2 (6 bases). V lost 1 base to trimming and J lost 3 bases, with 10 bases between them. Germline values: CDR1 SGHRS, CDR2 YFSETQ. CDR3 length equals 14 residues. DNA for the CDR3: TGCGCCAGCAGCTTGAGTCCTAGCGAAGAGACCCAGTACTTC. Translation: CASSLSPSEETQYF.

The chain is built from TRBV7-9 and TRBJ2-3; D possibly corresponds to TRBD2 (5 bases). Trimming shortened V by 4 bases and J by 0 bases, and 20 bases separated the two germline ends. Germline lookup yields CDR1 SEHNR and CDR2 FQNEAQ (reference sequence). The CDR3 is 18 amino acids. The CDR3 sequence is CASSSSLSRVLSTDTQYF. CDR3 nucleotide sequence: TGTGCCAGCAGCTCCTCACTCTCGCGGGTACTTAGCACAGATACGCAGTATTTT. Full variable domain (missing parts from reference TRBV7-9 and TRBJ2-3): DTGVSQNPRHKITKRGQNVTFRCDPISEHNRLYWYRQTLGQGPEFLTYFQNEAQLEKSRLLSDRFSAERPKGSFSTLEIQRTEQGDSAMYLCASSSSLSRVLSTDTQYFGPGTRLTVL.

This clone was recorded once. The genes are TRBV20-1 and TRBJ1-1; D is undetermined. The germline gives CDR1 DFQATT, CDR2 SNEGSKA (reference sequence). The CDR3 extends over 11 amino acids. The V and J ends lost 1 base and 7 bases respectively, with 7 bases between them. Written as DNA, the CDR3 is TGCAGTGCTAGAGCCCGGGGTGAAGCTTTCTTT. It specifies CSARARGEAFF.

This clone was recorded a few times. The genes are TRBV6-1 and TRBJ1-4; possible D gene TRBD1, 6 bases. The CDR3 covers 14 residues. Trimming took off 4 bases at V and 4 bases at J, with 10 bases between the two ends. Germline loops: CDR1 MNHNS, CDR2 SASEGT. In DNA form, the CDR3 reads TGTGCCAGCAGTGGGTACAGGGATAATGAAAAACTGTTTTTT. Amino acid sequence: CASSGYRDNEKLFF.